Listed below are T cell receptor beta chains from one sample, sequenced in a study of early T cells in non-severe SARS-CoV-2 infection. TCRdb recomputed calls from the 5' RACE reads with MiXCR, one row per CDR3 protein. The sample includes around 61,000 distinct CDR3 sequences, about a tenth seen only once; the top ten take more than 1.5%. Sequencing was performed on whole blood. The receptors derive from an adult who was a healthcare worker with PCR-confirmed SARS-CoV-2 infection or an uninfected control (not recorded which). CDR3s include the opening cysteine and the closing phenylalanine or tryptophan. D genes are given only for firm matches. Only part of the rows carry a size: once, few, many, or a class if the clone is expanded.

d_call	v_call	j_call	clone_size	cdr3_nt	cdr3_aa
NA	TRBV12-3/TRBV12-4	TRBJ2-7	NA	TGTGCCAGCAGTTTGTCCAGGGGGGCCGGTGAGCAGTACTTC	CASSLSRGAGEQYF
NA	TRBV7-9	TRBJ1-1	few	TGTGCCAGCAGCCGACGGACAGACTACAAAGCTTTCTTT	CASSRRTDYKAFF
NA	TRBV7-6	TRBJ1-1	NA	TGTGCCAGCAGCTTCCTGGGAGGCCCCCCGAACACTGAAGCTTTCTTT	CASSFLGGPPNTEAFF
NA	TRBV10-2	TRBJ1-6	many	TGCGCCAGCGGAAGAGGGGAAAATTCACCCCTCCACTTT	CASGRGENSPLHF
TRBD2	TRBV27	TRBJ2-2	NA	TGTGCCAGCAGTCTCACCGGGACTAGGTCCGTCACCGGGGAGCTGTTTTTT	CASSLTGTRSVTGELFF
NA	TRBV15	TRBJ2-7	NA	TGTGCCACCAGAGAGGAGAGAAGCGAGCAGTACTTC	CATREERSEQYF
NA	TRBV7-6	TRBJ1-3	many	TGTGCCAGCAGCTTAGGACAGGCGAGCTCTGGAAACACCATATATTTT	CASSLGQASSGNTIYF
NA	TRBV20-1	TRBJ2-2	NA	TGCAGTGCTAGAGACCCCGGACTGCACACCGGGGAGCTGTTTTTT	CSARDPGLHTGELFF
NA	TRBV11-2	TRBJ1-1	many	TGTGCCAGCAGCTCATCCCGGGGTATCCGGAACACTGAAGCTTTCTTT	CASSSSRGIRNTEAFF
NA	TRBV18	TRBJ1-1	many	TGTGCCAGCTCCCACGGGCAGCTTGGGACTGAAGCTTTCTTT	CASSHGQLGTEAFF
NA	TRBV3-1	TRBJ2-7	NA	TGTGCCAGCAGCCCATTTTCGGGGGACGAGCAGTACTTC	CASSPFSGDEQYF
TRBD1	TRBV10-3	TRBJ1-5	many	TGTGCCAGCGGGACAGACAATCAGCCCCAGCATTTT	CASGTDNQPQHF
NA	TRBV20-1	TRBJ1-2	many	TGCAGTGCTAGAGACAGGCGCAATGGCTACACCTTC	CSARDRRNGYTF
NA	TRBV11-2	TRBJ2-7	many	TGTGCCAGCAGCTCCCGCCCCCAGAGCTCCTACGAGCAGTACTTC	CASSSRPQSSYEQYF
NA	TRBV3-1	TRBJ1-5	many	TGTGCCAGCAGCCTTCAGGGATCGCCCCAGCATTTT	CASSLQGSPQHF
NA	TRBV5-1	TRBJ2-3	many	TGCGCCAGCAGCTCCCCCCGAGCAGGAGATACGCAGTATTTT	CASSSPRAGDTQYF
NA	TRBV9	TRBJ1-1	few	TGTGCCAGCAGCTTGAGGACAGACACGAACACTGAAGCTTTCTTT	CASSLRTDTNTEAFF
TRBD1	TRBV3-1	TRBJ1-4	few	TGTGCCAGCACCTTACGGACAGGGACTGCAACTAATGAAAAACTGTTTTTT	CASTLRTGTATNEKLFF
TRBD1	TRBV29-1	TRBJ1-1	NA	TGCAGCGCGAGGGGGCTAAACACTGAAGCTTTCTTT	CSARGLNTEAFF
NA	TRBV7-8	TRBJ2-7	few	TGTGCCAGCAGCTTAAGGGGCAGGGACTACGAGCAGTACTTC	CASSLRGRDYEQYF
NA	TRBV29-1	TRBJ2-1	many	TGCAGCGTTGAGTTTAGGCAATCCTACAATGAGCAGTTCTTC	CSVEFRQSYNEQFF
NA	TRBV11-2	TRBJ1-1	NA	TGTGCCAGCAGCTTTCGGGGAGGGGGGCGCACTGAAGCTTTCTTT	CASSFRGGGRTEAFF
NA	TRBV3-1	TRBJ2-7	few	TGTGCCAGCAGCCAAGTTGGGACCCTCAGCTCCTACGAGCAGTACTTC	CASSQVGTLSSYEQYF
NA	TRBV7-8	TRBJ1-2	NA	TGTGCCAGCAGCCTACGGGGGTGGTCCCTTAGTGGCTACACCTTC	CASSLRGWSLSGYTF
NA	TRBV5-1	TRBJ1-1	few	TGCGCCAGCACCTACTCTGTTGCGAACACTGAAGCTTTCTTT	CASTYSVANTEAFF
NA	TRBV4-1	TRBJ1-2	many	TGCGCCAGCAGCCAAAGTTCTCTTTTAGCCTTGGATGGCTACACCTTC	CASSQSSLLALDGYTF
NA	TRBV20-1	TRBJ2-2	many	TGCAGTGCCTCCCGGTTCGGGGCGGTCACCGGGGAGCTGTTTTTT	CSASRFGAVTGELFF
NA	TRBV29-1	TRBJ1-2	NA	TGCAGCTGGGGGGGTTCCCATGGCTACACCTTC	CSWGGSHGYTF
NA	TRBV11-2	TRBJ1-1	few	TGTGCCAGCAGCTTAGTTTGGGGGGGAAGCACTGAAGCTTTCTTT	CASSLVWGGSTEAFF
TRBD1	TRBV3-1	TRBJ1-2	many	TGTGCCAGCAGCCAAGTTAAAGACAGGGCCTACACCTTC	CASSQVKDRAYTF
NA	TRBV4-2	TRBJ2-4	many	TGTGCCAGCAGCCAAAATTTGGACCCAGCCAAAAACATTCAGTACTTC	CASSQNLDPAKNIQYF
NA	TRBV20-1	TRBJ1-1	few	TGCAGTGCTAGAGGAAGACAGGCAAGGAACACTGAAGCTTTCTTT	CSARGRQARNTEAFF
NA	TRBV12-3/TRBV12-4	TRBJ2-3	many	TGTGCCAGCACTCGTCGGGGGCCCACAGATACGCAGTATTTT	CASTRRGPTDTQYF
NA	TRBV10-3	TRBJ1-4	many	TGTGCCATCAGTGAGGGGTCCTGGGATGAAAAACTGTTTTTT	CAISEGSWDEKLFF
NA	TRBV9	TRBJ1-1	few	TGTGCCAGCAGCGTAGAGGCCGGGACTGAAGCTTTCTTT	CASSVEAGTEAFF
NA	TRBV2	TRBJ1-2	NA	TGTGCCAGCAGAACCGACTTAGGCTACACCTTC	CASRTDLGYTF
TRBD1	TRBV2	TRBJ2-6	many	TGTGCCAGCAGAGACCGGCCTGGGGACAGGGGAACTGGGGCCAACGTCCTGACTTTC	CASRDRPGDRGTGANVLTF
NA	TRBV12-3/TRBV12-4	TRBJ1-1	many	TGTGCCAGCAGTTTAAAGTCGGTCAGCAACACTGAAGCTTTCTTT	CASSLKSVSNTEAFF
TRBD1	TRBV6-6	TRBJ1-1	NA	TGTGCCAGCACTTCAGGGGGCGGATTTGACACTGAAGCTTTCTTT	CASTSGGGFDTEAFF
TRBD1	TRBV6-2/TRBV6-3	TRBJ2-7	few	TGTGCCAGCAGTCTCGGGACAGCCTACGAGCAGTACTTC	CASSLGTAYEQYF
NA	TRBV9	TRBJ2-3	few	TGTGCCAGCAGCGCTGTGGGGAGGGATACGCAGTATTTT	CASSAVGRDTQYF
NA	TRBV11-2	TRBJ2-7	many	TGTGCCAGCAGCTTACCACGGGGGATGGCCTACGAGCAGTACTTC	CASSLPRGMAYEQYF
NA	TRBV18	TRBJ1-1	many	TGTGCCAGCTCACCATCGGGCGGCTCGAACACTGAAGCTTTCTTT	CASSPSGGSNTEAFF
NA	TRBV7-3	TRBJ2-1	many	TGTGCCAGCAGCTCTGGTGGAGGGGCCCGGTACAATGAGCAGTTCTTC	CASSSGGGARYNEQFF
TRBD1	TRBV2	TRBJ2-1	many	TGTGCCAGCAATGGCAGGGGGCCTTACAATGAGCAGTTCTTC	CASNGRGPYNEQFF
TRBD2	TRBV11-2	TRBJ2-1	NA	TGTGCCAGCAGCCCGGGACTAGCGGGGGTGGATGAGCAGTTCTTC	CASSPGLAGVDEQFF